The 21 T cell receptor beta chains reported below all come from one sample, sequenced in a study of blood T cell repertoires in COVID-19. Profiling relied on immunoSEQ multiplex PCR, and the TCRdb table lists in-frame clones only, not all of them. Among over 60,000 clones, 65% to 90% were seen once, and the ten largest hold 0.9% to 1.5%. The sequenced sample was peripheral blood. The source is a middle-aged man with acute or convalescent COVID-19.

V and J are TRBV6-5 and TRBJ2-3, with 9 bases lining up with TRBD1. The CDR3 loop spans 14 amino acids. Unmatched junction bases numbered 7, after V lost 6 bases and J lost 6 bases. The germline V gene has CDR1 MNHEY and CDR2 SVGAGI. The CDR3 sequence: CASSSGTGHDTQYF. In DNA form, the CDR3 reads TGTGCCAGCAGCTCCGGGACAGGGCATGATACGCAGTATTTT.

This rearrangement joins TRBV4-1 to TRBJ1-5; the D gene is possibly TRBD1 (5 bases). V lost 2 bases to trimming and J lost 6 bases, with 17 bases between them. The CDR3 contains 16 residues. Germline CDR1 MGHRA, CDR2 YSYEKL. CDR3 sequence reads: CASSQTTAGRVQPQHF. In DNA, the CDR3 is TGCGCCAGCAGCCAAACGACAGCGGGCAGGGTTCAGCCCCAGCATTTT.

The DNA for the CDR3 is TGTGCCAGCAGCTTAAACTACCCAGACAATGAGCAGTTCTTC. Protein: CASSLNYPDNEQFF. This chain connects TRBV11-3 to TRBJ2-1; no clear D gene. With 2 bases removed from V and 5 bases from J, the gap between germline ends came to 10 bases. Germline V gene lookup returns CDR1 SGHNT and CDR2 YENEEA. The CDR3 extends over 14 amino acids.

The table lists this clone with a few counts. The chain couples TRBV6-5 to TRBJ1-1; D ambiguous. Trimming shortened V by 0 bases and J by 6 bases, and 11 bases separated the two germline ends. The CDR3 loop spans 14 amino acids. Germline V gene lookup returns CDR1 MNHEY and CDR2 SVGAGI. CDR3: CASSYSLQLPEAFF. Written as DNA, the CDR3 is TGTGCCAGCAGTTACTCGCTTCAACTCCCTGAAGCTTTCTTT.

In this sample, this clone turned up once. The chain links TRBV6-5 to TRBJ1-1; TRBD1 is a possible D gene (6 bases). The CDR3 is 14 amino acids. V lost 7 bases, J lost 7 bases, and 19 bases lay in between. Germline V gene data show CDR1 as MNHEY and CDR2 as SVGAGI. As DNA, the CDR3 is TGTGCCAGCACCCGTTCTACAGGGTCTAGTGAAGCTTTCTTT. Translation: CASTRSTGSSEAFF.

CDR3 nucleotides: TGTGCCAGCATTCAATTCCCGGGGGGCGTCACTGAAGCTTTCTTT. As protein: CASIQFPGGVTEAFF. This chain joins TRBV28 and TRBJ1-1; TRBD1 is a possible D gene (6 bases). This CDR3 is built from 15 residues. Germline values: CDR1 MDHEN, CDR2 SYDVKM. The V and J ends lost 7 bases and 4 bases respectively, with 19 bases between them.

This rearrangement joins TRBV5-4 to TRBJ1-1; 9 bases fit TRBD1. V lost 3 bases, J lost 6 bases, and 12 bases stayed unmatched. Germline CDR1 is SGHNT and CDR2 is YYREEE (reference sequence). The CDR3 is 16 residues long. The DNA for the CDR3 is TGTGCCAGCAGCTGGGGACAGGGACTGAGAATACCTGAAGCTTTCTTT. Translation gives CASSWGQGLRIPEAFF.

The V call is TRBV18, the J call TRBJ1-6; 7 nucleotides line up with TRBD1. CDR1 KGHSH and CDR2 LQKENI come from the germline V gene. The CDR3 runs 14 residues. Trimming cost V 5 bases and J 4 bases; bases outside gene matches: 2. The CDR3 nucleotides read TGTGCCAGCTCAAAGGGACAGTATAATTCACCCCTCCACTTT. Its protein product is CASSKGQYNSPLHF. The variable domain in full, completed from reference TRBV18 and TRBJ1-6, reads NAGVMQNPRHLVRRRGQEARLRCSPMKGHSHVYWYRQLPEEGLKFMVYLQKENIIDESGMPKERFSAEFPKEGPSILRIQQVVRGDSAAYFCASSKGQYNSPLHFGNGTRLTVT.

Remarks on this clone: One end of the junction does not line up with germline, which may come from a read error. This sequence joins TRBV6-6 and TRBJ2-1; perhaps TRBD1 as D (5 bases). Germline CDR1 and CDR2: MNHNY and SVGAGI (reference sequence). The CDR3 is made up of 14 amino acids. CDR3 nucleotides: TGTGCCAGCAGGTACTCCGATAAGGGGAATGAGCAGTTCTTC. Residues: CASRYSDKGNEQFF.

The rearrangement links TRBV3-1 (or the pseudogene TRBV3-2) to TRBJ1-2, with D maybe TRBD1 (5 bases). Trimming stripped 1 base from V and 3 bases from J, with 12 bases between. Germline values: CDR1 LGHDT, CDR2 YNNKEL (reference sequence). CDR3 length: 15 residues. The CDR3 DNA is TGTGCCAGCAGCCAAGTGAACCGGGGGGACTATGGCTACACCTTC. Amino acid sequence: CASSQVNRGDYGYTF.

The rearrangement uses TRBV14 and TRBJ1-1; D gene ambiguous. This CDR3 spans 13 amino acids. CDR1 and CDR2 from the germline V gene are SGHDN and FVKESK. Between the trimmed V and J ends, which lost 3 bases and 6 bases, there was a span of 11 bases. Here the CDR3 DNA reads TGTGCCAGCAGCCATCGAAATCAGGCTGAAGCTTTCTTT. Translating gives CASSHRNQAEAFF.

The chain joins TRBV7-3 to TRBJ2-1; 9 bases line up with TRBD2. From germline, CDR1 is SGHTA and CDR2 FQGTGA. There are 15 residues in the CDR3. J lost 7 bases, V lost 3 bases, and 7 bases had no gene match. CDR3 sequence reads: CASSFSGGGLNEQFF. CDR3 DNA: TGTGCCAGCAGCTTTAGCGGGGGTGGACTGAATGAGCAGTTCTTC.

The chain carries TRBV6-2 or TRBV6-3 and TRBJ2-1; tentatively, D is TRBD2 (7 bases). V was pared by 0 bases and J by 8 bases, with 17 bases between. The CDR3 extends over 16 amino acids. Germline values: CDR1 MNHEY, CDR2 SVGEGT. DNA of the CDR3: TGTGCCAGCAGTTACTCCGCCGGGGGGCCTCGGTATGAGCAGTTCTTC. This codes for CASSYSAGGPRYEQFF.

The rearrangement links TRBV19 to TRBJ1-4, with D perhaps TRBD1 (6 bases). This CDR3 comprises 14 residues. From germline, CDR1 is LNHDA and CDR2 SQIVND (reference sequence). Trimming took off 10 bases at V and 7 bases at J, with 19 bases between the two ends. For the CDR3, the DNA is TGTGCCACCGCAGAAGGCAGGGGATTTGAAAAACTGTTTTTT. The encoded protein is CATAEGRGFEKLFF.

The J gene is TRBJ1-1, the V gene TRBV25-1; a possible D gene is TRBD1 (5 bases). The CDR3 totals 15 residues. V lost 1 base and J 3 bases, leaving 12 bases between the germline ends. Per the germline V gene, CDR1 is MGHDK and CDR2 is SYGVNS. The CDR3 DNA is TGTGCCAGCAGTGAATTCTTCGGACAAGACACTGAAGCTTTCTTT. It translates to CASSEFFGQDTEAFF.

The chain recombines TRBV5-1 with TRBJ2-3; possibly TRBD1 for D (5 bases). Trimming cost V 6 bases and J 2 bases, with 10 bases left between them. Looked up from germline, CDR1 is SGHRS and CDR2 is YFSETQ. This CDR3 has 13 residues. CDR3 sequence (DNA): TGCGCCAGCACAGGGATCTTCACAGATACGCAGTATTTT. As protein: CASTGIFTDTQYF.

The chain carries TRBV11-2 and TRBJ1-3, with a weak D call TRBD1 (6 bases). Germline loops: CDR1 SGHAT, CDR2 FQNNGV. The V end was cut by 0 bases, the J end by 0 bases, with 9 bases between. This CDR3 spans 16 amino acids. This CDR3 is CASSLDWGPSGNTIYF. The DNA of the CDR3 is TGTGCCAGCAGCTTAGATTGGGGGCCCTCTGGAAACACCATATATTTT.

Concerning this clone itself: One end of the junction is discordant with germline, which a read error may explain. The chain recombines TRBV6-6 with TRBJ1-1; unclear D gene. The CDR3 is made up of 15 amino acids. Germline lookup yields CDR1 MNHNY and CDR2 SVGAGI (reference sequence). The CDR3 protein is CASSYPHPGSGPGVF. The DNA for the CDR3 is TGTGCCAGCAGTTACCCCCACCCGGGATCGGGCCCCGGGGTCTTT.

The chain combines TRBV19 with TRBJ1-2, with 8 nucleotides matching TRBD1. The CDR3 is made up of 13 amino acids. After removal of 6 bases from V and 3 bases from J, the junction contained 3 bases not matched to a gene. The V gene's germline CDR1 is LNHDA and CDR2 SQIVND (reference sequence). This chain's CDR3 is CASRGTGDYGYTF. The CDR3 nucleotides are TGTGCCAGTAGGGGGACAGGCGACTATGGCTACACCTTC.

The chain couples TRBV5-5 to TRBJ1-1; D call uncertain. This CDR3 comprises 14 residues. Trimming shortened V by 1 base and J by 6 bases, and 13 bases separated the two germline ends. Per germline, CDR1 SGHKS and CDR2 YYEKEE (reference sequence). The CDR3 sequence is CASSLRGESPEAFF. The CDR3 DNA is TGTGCCAGCAGCTTGCGGGGTGAGAGCCCTGAAGCTTTCTTT.

The V gene is TRBV30, the J gene TRBJ1-5, with 7 bases aligning to TRBD1. The CDR3 runs to 13 residues. V dropped 7 bases and J dropped 5; count of bases not matched to a gene: 8. The germline CDR1 and CDR2 sequences are GTSNPN and SVGIG (reference sequence). The CDR3 nucleotides are TGTGCCTCCCGGACAGGTACATATCAGCCCCAGCATTTT. This sequence encodes CASRTGTYQPQHF.